This T cell receptor beta chain emerged from a study of T cell clones after liver transplantation. Overall study: Post-transplant blood was tracked for graft-donor-reactive T cell clones identified in a pre-transplant mixed lymphocyte reaction.

Thawed unstimulated PBMCs were FACS-sorted by CD3, CD4 and CD8 into two populations. CDR3 size: 14 residues. The germline V gene has CDR1 MNHEY and CDR2 SVGAGI. With 5 bases removed from V and 7 bases from J, the gap between germline ends came to 14 bases. Measured with immunoSEQ multiplex PCR; TCRdb has only the in-frame clones, and not every one. Found here are 70,000 or so clones, over 90% of them singletons; the top ten hold approximately 1%. The source was CD4+ T cells from blood, collected approximately 25 months after liver transplant. J is TRBJ1-4 and V is TRBV6-5, with D perhaps TRBD1 (6 bases). This TCR derives from a human patient who received a liver transplant. Some T cells may be provided by the graft donor. The CDR3 loop reads CASSAQGGSEKLFF. The CDR3 region has the DNA TGTGCCAGCAGTGCACAGGGTGGGTCTGAAAAACTGTTTTTT.